Each of the 32 T cell receptor beta chains below was sequenced from the same sample in a study of blood T cells in healthy people across ages. A second PCR of 7 to 11 cycles used a sample-barcoded 5' primer and a J-beta primer mix. Via MiXCR, TCRdb re-called the 5' RACE reads, giving one row per CDR3 protein. The table lists 700,000 to 900,000 distinct CDR3 sequences, roughly 24% of them singletons. These same records also appear under a second study, on T cells of mothers and their children.

The sequenced sample was blood. The receptor set was obtained from a boy aged 5-17 years in good health.

The chain employs TRBV2 and TRBJ2-4, with 11 bases that match TRBD2. This CDR3 has 16 residues. After removal of 6 bases from V and 4 bases from J, the junction contained 8 bases not matched to a gene. Germline V gene lookup returns CDR1 SNHLY and CDR2 FYNNEI. Here the CDR3 reads CASRMPSGGIKNIQYF. CDR3 bases: TGTGCCAGCAGGATGCCTAGCGGGGGGATTAAAAACATTCAGTACTTC. Based on the CDR3 plus reference TRBV2 and TRBJ2-4, the full variable domain is EPEVTQTPSHQVTQMGQEVILRCVPISNHLYFYWYRQILGQKVEFLVSFYNNEISEKSEIFDDQFSVERPDGSNFTLKIRSTKLEDSAMYFCASRMPSGGIKNIQYFGAGTRLSVL.

The V and J genes are TRBV3-1 and TRBJ1-4, with TRBD1 identical over 7 bases. The germline V gene encodes CDR1 LGHDT and CDR2 YNNKEL (reference sequence). The CDR3 runs to 16 residues. After removal of 4 bases from V and 7 bases from J, the junction contained 12 bases not matched to a gene. CDR3 sequence: CASSPTPGQHFEKLFF. CDR3 DNA: TGTGCCAGCAGCCCAACTCCGGGACAGCACTTTGAAAAACTGTTTTTT. The full variable domain, in which reference TRBV3-1 and TRBJ1-4 provide the parts outside the CDR3, is DTAVSQTPKYLVTQMGNDKSIKCEQNLGHDTMYWYKQDSKKFLKIMFSYNNKELIINETVPNRFSPKSPDKAHLNLHINSLELGDSAVYFCASSPTPGQHFEKLFFGSGTQLSVL.

J is TRBJ2-5 and V is TRBV6-1; maybe TRBD1 (6 bases). V dropped 2 bases and J dropped 0 bases, with 13 bases sitting between them. This CDR3 contains 16 residues. CDR1 and CDR2 from the germline V gene are MNHNS and SASEGT. The CDR3 protein is CASSELPGVDQETQYF. The CDR3 DNA sequence: TGTGCCAGCAGTGAACTCCCAGGGGTGGACCAAGAGACCCAGTACTTC.

The chain joins TRBV28 to TRBJ2-3; D perhaps matches TRBD1 (6 bases). This CDR3 has 16 residues. Looked up from germline, CDR1 is MDHEN and CDR2 is SYDVKM. Between the trimmed V and J ends, which lost 1 base and 2 bases, there was a span of 13 bases. The CDR3 nucleotides read TGTGCCAGCAGTTTATCCGAGACAGGAGTCACAGATACGCAGTATTTT. Its translation: CASSLSETGVTDTQYF.

The chain employs TRBV20-1 and TRBJ1-1; 7 bases match TRBD1. The CDR3 spans 15 residues. The germline V gene encodes CDR1 DFQATT and CDR2 SNEGSKA (reference sequence). Trimming cost V 5 bases and J 0 bases; bases outside gene matches: 9. The CDR3 loop reads CSAAGTVIMNTEAFF. CDR3 DNA sequence: TGCAGTGCTGCCGGGACAGTTATCATGAACACTGAAGCTTTCTTT.

The sample holds a few counts of this clonotype. The CDR3 loop reads CASSGGTGFGYTF. CDR3 sequence (DNA): TGTGCCAGTAGCGGAGGGACAGGTTTTGGCTACACCTTC. The chain is built from TRBV19 and TRBJ1-2, with 8 bases lining up with TRBD1. Trimming cost V 6 bases and J 7 bases; bases outside gene matches: 7. Germline V gene data show CDR1 as LNHDA and CDR2 as SQIVND (reference sequence). The CDR3 totals 13 residues.

This clonotype has just a few counts. J is TRBJ2-7 and V is TRBV6-5; the D gene is possibly TRBD1 (6 bases). Germline CDR1 reads MNHEY; CDR2 reads SVGAGI. The germline V and J ends were trimmed by 6 bases and 2 bases, with 14 bases remaining between them. The CDR3 spans 14 residues. The CDR3 spells CASSPGTKTYEQYF. The CDR3 DNA sequence: TGTGCCAGCAGCCCCGGGACAAAAACCTACGAGCAGTACTTC.

The rearrangement joins TRBV10-3 to TRBJ2-7; the D gene is possibly TRBD2 (6 bases). The CDR3 totals 14 residues. Germline assignment: CDR1 ENHRY and CDR2 SYGVKD. The ends were cut back, 4 bases at V and 0 bases at J, with 10 bases in the middle. CDR3 nucleotides: TGTGCCATCAGTGGTGGGGGGTTCTCCTACGAGCAGTACTTC. Translating gives CAISGGGFSYEQYF.

The rearrangement links TRBV28 to TRBJ2-7; 8 bases match TRBD2. The germline gives CDR1 MDHEN, CDR2 SYDVKM. The junction had 10 bases not matched to a gene; V was cut back by 4 bases and J by 2 bases. The CDR3 has 16 amino acids. The CDR3 nucleotides read TGTGCCAGCAGTTCCTCGACGGGGGGGCTCCCCTACGAGCAGTACTTC. Residues: CASSSSTGGLPYEQYF.

The chain links TRBV2 to TRBJ1-2; D not resolved. From germline, CDR1 is SNHLY and CDR2 FYNNEI. Trimming removed 3 bases at V and 6 bases at J, with 5 bases between. This CDR3 region has 11 residues. This CDR3 reads CASSDENGYTF. CDR3 coding DNA: TGTGCCAGCAGTGACGAGAATGGCTACACCTTC.

The genes are TRBV20-1 and TRBJ1-2, with unresolved D. Trimming removed 4 bases at V and 4 bases at J, with 16 bases between. The germline V gene has CDR1 DFQATT and CDR2 SNEGSKA (reference sequence). The CDR3 runs to 14 residues. CDR3 in DNA: TGCAGTGCTATCCGTATGGGGTACGGCTATGGCTACACCTTC. Translated, it gives CSAIRMGYGYGYTF.

This clonotype occurred a few times. The rearrangement joins TRBV12-3 or TRBV12-4 to TRBJ1-1; D call uncertain. V lost 5 bases and J lost 5, with 15 bases in between. The CDR3 runs to 14 residues. The CDR3 DNA reads as TGTGCCAGCAGTCCCGTGACATATGGAACTGAAGCTTTCTTT. It codes for CASSPVTYGTEAFF.

In its sample, this clonotype was seen a few times. This rearrangement joins TRBV7-2 to TRBJ2-1, with D perhaps TRBD2 (7 bases). The CDR3 length is 15 residues. V shed 6 bases and J shed 3 bases, with 15 bases lying between them. Per germline, CDR1 SGHTA and CDR2 FQGNSA. The CDR3 nucleotides are TGTGCCAGCAGGATAGGGGGGGGGGACTACAATGAGCAGTTCTTC. Translated: CASRIGGGDYNEQFF.

The chain employs TRBV5-1 and TRBJ2-1, with a tentative D call TRBD1 (5 bases). In germline, CDR1 is SGHRS, CDR2 YFSETQ. The CDR3 sequence is 15 residues long. The V end was cut by 4 bases, the J end by 5 bases, with 16 bases between. The CDR3 loop reads CASSVERTRNNEQFF. CDR3 bases: TGCGCCAGCAGCGTGGAGAGGACACGGAACAATGAGCAGTTCTTC.

The V and J genes are TRBV24-1 and TRBJ2-5; D unclear. Trimming removed 4 bases from V and 3 bases from J, with 8 bases in between. Germline V CDR1 and CDR2: KGHDR, SFDVKD. The CDR3 has 13 residues. CDR3: CATSDMGKETQYF. In nucleotides, the CDR3 is TGTGCCACCAGTGACATGGGGAAAGAGACCCAGTACTTC.

This clonotype was seen just once. The V and J genes are TRBV19 and TRBJ2-5, with 7 nucleotides matching TRBD2. This CDR3 is built from 15 residues. Trimming cost V 6 bases and J 5 bases; bases outside gene matches: 12. Germline loops: CDR1 LNHDA, CDR2 SQIVND (reference sequence). The CDR3 coding sequence is TGTGCCAGTAGCCTCTTGGCAGCGGGGCCCGAGACCCAGTACTTC. It specifies CASSLLAAGPETQYF.

This clonotype was seen a handful of times. V is TRBV20-1 and J is TRBJ1-1, with no clear D. Per germline, CDR1 DFQATT and CDR2 SNEGSKA (reference sequence). V was pared by 4 bases and J by 4 bases, with 7 bases between. The CDR3 spans 11 residues. The CDR3 nucleotides read TGCAGTGCTACCACATTCACTGAAGCTTTCTTT. Translating it yields CSATTFTEAFF.

The chain has TRBV20-1 and TRBJ2-7; 7 nucleotides align to TRBD1. Germline V CDR1 and CDR2: DFQATT, SNEGSKA (reference sequence). V gave up 4 bases and J gave up 0 bases; unmatched junction bases: 3. The CDR3 has 13 residues. CDR3 amino acids: CSAKQGHSYEQYF. In DNA form, the CDR3 reads TGCAGTGCTAAACAGGGGCACTCCTACGAGCAGTACTTC.

There are a few counts of this clonotype. The rearrangement uses TRBV20-1 and TRBJ2-5; 12 bases line up with TRBD2. The end of the DNA aligns better with TRBJ2-7, so the J call may be wrong. The CDR3 is 15 amino acids. Germline V gives CDR1 DFQATT, CDR2 SNEGSKA (reference sequence). The CDR3 reads CSARSTSGGCYEQYF. DNA for the CDR3: TGCAGTGCTAGATCGACTAGCGGGGGATGCTACGAGCAGTACTTC.

With regard to this clonotype: Relative to the germline gene, one junction end is altered; a read error may explain this. The V call is TRBV4-1, the J call TRBJ2-5, with D possibly matching TRBD2 (5 bases). Per the germline V gene, CDR1 is MGHRA and CDR2 is YSYEKL. The CDR3 sequence is 16 residues long. The CDR3: CASSQNRDLYQESQYF. The CDR3 coding sequence is TGCGCCAGCAGCCAGAACCGGGATCTGTACCAAGAGTCCCAGTACTTC.

The chain couples TRBV7-2 to TRBJ2-5; 8 nucleotides agree with TRBD1. CDR1 SGHTA and CDR2 FQGNSA come from the germline V gene. J was trimmed by 5 bases and V by 5 bases; bases with no gene match: 13. The CDR3 has 16 amino acids. CDR3 bases: TGTGCCAGCAGCAAGGACAGGGATCAGATCCGGGAGACCCAGTACTTC. Its protein product is CASSKDRDQIRETQYF.

The rearrangement uses TRBV28 and TRBJ1-2, with TRBD1 identical over 7 bases. The germline CDR1 and CDR2 sequences are MDHEN and SYDVKM. The CDR3 length is 15 residues. The junction had 8 bases not matched to a gene; V was cut back by 5 bases and J by 2 bases. The CDR3 nucleotides read TGTGCCAGCAGTATCGGACAGGTCGGAAACTATGGCTACACCTTC. Translation gives CASSIGQVGNYGYTF.

This clonotype was recorded a few times. The chain employs TRBV29-1 and TRBJ1-2, with TRBD1 matching over 7 bases. The CDR3 covers 11 residues. V was clipped by 4 bases and J by 5 bases; unmatched bases: 1. CDR1 is SQVTM and CDR2 is ANQGSEA in the germline V gene. CDR3 in DNA: TGCAGCGTTGCAGGGGGTTATGGCTACACCTTC. This sequence encodes CSVAGGYGYTF.

This rearrangement joins TRBV10-3 to TRBJ2-5, with 10 bases lining up with TRBD2. The J call may be wrong; the DNA end is better matched by TRBJ2-1. The CDR3 totals 16 residues. Germline-derived CDR1 and CDR2 are ENHRY and SYGVKD. The CDR3 loop reads CAIRANPGLAYDEQFF. CDR3 in DNA: TGTGCCATCAGGGCGAACCCGGGACTAGCGTATGATGAGCAGTTCTTC.

The J gene is TRBJ1-4, the V gene TRBV20-1; a possible D gene is TRBD1 (6 bases). The CDR3 totals 16 residues. V gave up 3 bases and J gave up 8 bases, with 22 bases separating them. CDR1 and CDR2 from the germline V gene are DFQATT and SNEGSKA (reference sequence). CDR3 bases: TGCAGTGCTAGGAACACCGGGGGGGCTTTCGAGGAAAAACTGTTTTTT. Protein product: CSARNTGGAFEEKLFF.

J is TRBJ1-5 and V is TRBV6-1; the D gene is possibly TRBD1 (6 bases). CDR1 and CDR2 (germline): MNHNS, SASEGT. The CDR3 is 15 amino acids. Trimming took 5 bases from V and 1 from J, leaving 12 bases between them. CDR3: CASSTTGPSNQPQHF. The DNA of the CDR3 is TGTGCCAGCAGTACGACAGGTCCCAGCAATCAGCCCCAGCATTTT.

This clonotype was counted a single time. The V call is TRBV12-3 or TRBV12-4, the J call TRBJ2-7, with TRBD2 matching over 13 bases. CDR3 length equals 13 residues. Trimming cost V 7 bases and J 6 bases; bases outside gene matches: 3. In DNA form, the CDR3 reads TGTGCCAGCACCGGGACTAGCGGGGTCGAGCAGTACTTC. Encoded protein: CASTGTSGVEQYF.

This clonotype was seen a handful of times. This chain uses TRBV2 with TRBJ2-7, with D uncertain. The CDR3 is made up of 13 amino acids. Germline V gene lookup returns CDR1 SNHLY and CDR2 FYNNEI. V dropped 7 bases and J dropped 0 bases, with 10 bases sitting between them. The CDR3 sequence is CASTSRSSYEQYF. In nucleotides, the CDR3 is TGTGCCAGCACTTCCAGGAGCTCCTACGAGCAGTACTTC. Complete variable domain (other parts from reference TRBV2 and TRBJ2-7): EPEVTQTPSHQVTQMGQEVILRCVPISNHLYFYWYRQILGQKVEFLVSFYNNEISEKSEIFDDQFSVERPDGSNFTLKIRSTKLEDSAMYFCASTSRSSYEQYFGPGTRLTVT.

This clonotype was recorded a few times. The V gene is TRBV7-9, the J gene TRBJ2-4; D gene uncertain. The germline V gene encodes CDR1 SEHNR and CDR2 FQNEAQ (reference sequence). Trimming pared 0 bases from V and 16 bases from J, leaving 10 bases between. CDR3 size: 11 residues. The CDR3 region has the DNA TGTGCCAGCAGCTTAGCGATCAGTTTCTACTTC. Translating gives CASSLAISFYF.

The chain recombines TRBV27 with TRBJ2-1, with 11 bases fitting TRBD2. Germline CDR1 reads MNHEY; CDR2 reads SMNVEV (reference sequence). V lost 5 bases to trimming and J lost 2 bases; unmatched junction nucleotides: 5. The CDR3 loop spans 16 amino acids. The CDR3 loop reads CASSLSGGVTYNEQFF. In DNA, the CDR3 is TGTGCCAGCAGTCTTAGCGGGGGGGTTACCTACAATGAGCAGTTCTTC.

The rearrangement links TRBV6-5 to TRBJ2-5, with 9 bases fitting TRBD1. Trimming at V came to 5 bases and at J to 5 bases, leaving 9 bases not matched to a gene. CDR1 and CDR2 (germline): MNHEY, SVGAGI. This CDR3 has 15 amino acids. DNA of the CDR3: TGTGCCAGCAGTATCTACAGGGGGCGAGGGGAGACCCAGTACTTC. Protein sequence: CASSIYRGRGETQYF.

This clonotype was seen only once. This CDR3 is CASSQIQGPQETQYF. DNA of the CDR3: TGCGCCAGCAGCCAAATACAGGGGCCACAAGAGACCCAGTACTTC. This chain joins TRBV4-1 and TRBJ2-5; 7 positions match TRBD1. This CDR3 region has 15 residues. Germline-derived CDR1 and CDR2 are MGHRA and YSYEKL. J was trimmed by 2 bases and V by 2 bases; bases with no gene match: 5.